One TCR beta chain is described in this entry. The CDR3 does not close with the conserved phenylalanine or tryptophan, likely indicating a read error. Three rounds of nested PCR, following a modified ARM-PCR protocol, produced the TCRbeta library. TCRdb called the multiplex PCR reads again in MiXCR, with one record for every CDR3 protein. The sample shows approximately 140,000 distinct CDR3 sequences, approximately 66% of them seen only once. The entry originates in a study of tumor and adjacent non-tumor tissue in lung cancer. The length of the CDR3 is 15 residues. Trimming removed 4 bases from V and 1 base from J; junction bases left unmatched: 8. Germline V gene lookup returns CDR1 SQVTM and CDR2 ANQGSEA. RNA was extracted from bulk tissue without any cell sorting.

Sequences were obtained from lung tumor tissue. The receptor comes from a man in his 60s with small cell lung cancer. The chain employs TRBV29-1 and TRBJ2-5; 8 bases line up with TRBD1. The CDR3 nucleotides are TGCAGCGTTGTGAGGTTTCAGGGGGCCCAAGAGACCCAGTACTTA. Its translation: CSVVRFQGAQETQYL.